This is a list of T cell receptor beta chains from one sample in a study of vaccination effects on CD4 cells after COVID-19. The antigens of these receptors remain unknown. Profiled with immunoSEQ multiplex PCR; TCRdb holds only in-frame clones, not every one. In the table there are roughly 46,000 clones, about 76% of which are singletons. The source material was CD4+ T cells from PBMCs cultured with HCoV-OC43 spike peptides, sampled after COVID-19 vaccination. These receptors originate from a human donor who received a COVID-19 vaccine. Both conserved end residues are part of each CDR3. Each record gives: J gene, D gene, clone size, V gene, CDR3 DNA, CDR3 protein. D genes are given only for firm matches. Clone size is given for some rows only: seen once, a few or many times, or a class if the clone is expanded.

>TRBJ1-3|NA|NA|TRBV11-3
TGTGCCAGCAGCCCCAGAGCTGGAAACACCATATATTTT
CASSPRAGNTIYF
>TRBJ2-5|NA|NA|TRBV5-8
TGTGCCAGCAGCTTAGGACCCAGAGAGACCCAGTACTTC
CASSLGPRETQYF
>TRBJ2-7|TRBD2|NA|TRBV11-2
TGTGCCAGCAGCTTATTACCTAGCGGGAGCTCCTACGAGCAGTACTTC
CASSLLPSGSSYEQYF
>TRBJ1-2|TRBD1|NA|TRBV27
TGTGCCAGCAGTTTGGTGACAGGGGGCCGCCACAATGGCTACACCTTC
CASSLVTGGRHNGYTF
>TRBJ2-7|TRBD1|few|TRBV19
TGTGCCAGTAGTTGGAATCCGGGACAGACCTACGAGCAGTACTTC
CASSWNPGQTYEQYF
>TRBJ1-2|TRBD1|medium-sized|TRBV9
TGTGCCAGCAGGAACCCAAAAGCGGACAGGGCCCACTATGGCTACACCTTC
CASRNPKADRAHYGYTF
>TRBJ2-5|TRBD2|NA|TRBV11-2
TGTGCCAGCAGCCTCCGACTAGCGCCAGAGTACCAAGAGACCCAGTACTTC
CASSLRLAPEYQETQYF
>TRBJ1-1|NA|NA|TRBV4-2
TGTGCCAGCAGCTCTGGGCCCATTGGGACTGAAGCTTTCTTT
CASSSGPIGTEAFF
>TRBJ1-2|TRBD1|NA|TRBV14
TGTGCCAGCAGCCAGGCCGGGACAGGAGGCTATGGCTACACCTTC
CASSQAGTGGYGYTF
>TRBJ2-1|NA|NA|TRBV2
TGTGCCAGCAGTGAGGACTCCAATGAGCAGTTCTTC
CASSEDSNEQFF
>TRBJ2-1|TRBD1|NA|TRBV10-2
TGCGCCAGCAGAGGATACACGAAGACAGGGGTCACCTACAATGAGCAGTTCTTC
CASRGYTKTGVTYNEQFF
>TRBJ2-1|TRBD1|NA|TRBV7-9
TGTGCCAGCAGCTTAGGGCTTGGGACAGGGGATGAGCAGTTCTTC
CASSLGLGTGDEQFF
>TRBJ2-3|TRBD2|NA|TRBV11-2
TGTGCCAGCAGCTTAGGTAATAGCGGGACAGATACGCAGTATTTT
CASSLGNSGTDTQYF
>TRBJ1-3|NA|NA|TRBV15
TGTGCCACCAGCCCGGTGAACTCTGGAAACACCATATATTTT
CATSPVNSGNTIYF
>TRBJ1-2|NA|NA|TRBV29-1
TGCAGCGTCGCGAGACAGGCGCTAAACTATGGCTACACCTTC
CSVARQALNYGYTF
>TRBJ1-2|TRBD1|few|TRBV9
TGTGCCAGCAGCGTCGGACAGGGCTATGGCTACACCTTC
CASSVGQGYGYTF